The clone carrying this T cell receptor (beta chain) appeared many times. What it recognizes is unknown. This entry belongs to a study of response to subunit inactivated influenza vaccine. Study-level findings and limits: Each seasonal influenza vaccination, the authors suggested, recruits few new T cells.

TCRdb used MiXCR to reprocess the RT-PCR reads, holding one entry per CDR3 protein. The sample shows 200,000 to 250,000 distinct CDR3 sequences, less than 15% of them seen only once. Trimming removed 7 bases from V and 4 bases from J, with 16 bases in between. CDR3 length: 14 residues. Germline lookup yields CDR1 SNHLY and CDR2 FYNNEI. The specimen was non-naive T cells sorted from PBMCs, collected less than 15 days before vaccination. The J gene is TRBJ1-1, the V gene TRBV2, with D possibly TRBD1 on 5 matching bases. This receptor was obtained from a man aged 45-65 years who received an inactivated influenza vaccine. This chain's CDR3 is CASKMGGSVTEAFF. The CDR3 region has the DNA TGTGCCAGCAAGATGGGGGGGTCTGTCACTGAAGCTTTCTTT.